The 10 T cell receptor beta chains below all came from one sample that was sequenced in a study of shared clonotypes between healthy human individuals. The assay was immunoSEQ multiplex PCR, and TCRdb's table has in-frame clones only and misses some. The table shows roughly 500,000 clones, with 60% to 80% occurring only once. Sequencing input: PBMCs. The receptors stem from a woman aged 40 to 50 in good health. Some clones in this sample may be carry-over from other donors' samples.

The rearrangement joins TRBV19 to TRBJ2-7; D call uncertain. The CDR3 sequence is 15 residues long. Germline V lookup: CDR1 LNHDA, CDR2 SQIVND (reference sequence). Trimming left V 4 bases short and J 2 bases short, with 15 bases between. The CDR3 loop reads CASSKAETPTYEQYF. CDR3 coding DNA: TGTGCCAGTAGTAAGGCCGAGACACCCACCTACGAGCAGTACTTC.

This chain joins TRBV29-1 and TRBJ2-3, with D possibly matching TRBD2 (6 bases). The CDR3 has 16 amino acids. Germline CDR1 reads SQVTM; CDR2 reads ANQGSEA. V lost 3 bases and J lost 1, with 17 bases in between. The CDR3 protein is CSVENPRERGTDTQYF. CDR3 DNA sequence: TGCAGCGTTGAGAATCCACGGGAGAGGGGCACAGATACGCAGTATTTT.

The chain has TRBV28 and TRBJ1-4; D gene unclear. Germline assignment: CDR1 MDHEN and CDR2 SYDVKM. Trimming cost V 6 bases and J 3 bases, with 8 bases left between them. CDR3 size: 13 residues. The CDR3 DNA reads as TGTGCCAGCAGCGTATCCCCTAATGAAAAACTGTTTTTT. As protein: CASSVSPNEKLFF. The full variable domain, in which reference TRBV28 and TRBJ1-4 provide the parts outside the CDR3, is DVKVTQSSRYLVKRTGEKVFLECVQDMDHENMFWYRQDPGLGLRLIYFSYDVKMKEKGDIPEGYSVSREKKERFSLILESASTNQTSMYLCASSVSPNEKLFFGSGTQLSVL.

The genes are TRBV7-8 and TRBJ2-2, with D perhaps TRBD2 (5 bases). CDR1 is SGHVS and CDR2 is FQNEAQ in the germline V gene. The CDR3 sequence is 13 residues long. Trimming took off 5 bases at V and 7 bases at J, with 11 bases between the two ends. The CDR3 loop is CASSAGIGGELFF. The CDR3 nucleotides read TGTGCCAGCAGCGCCGGGATCGGCGGGGAGCTGTTTTTT.

This chain connects TRBV11-1 to TRBJ1-1; D is possibly TRBD1 (6 bases). CDR3 size: 12 residues. Germline V lookup: CDR1 SGHAT, CDR2 FQDESV (reference sequence). The V end was cut by 5 bases, the J end by 8 bases, with 12 bases between. CDR3 coding DNA: TGTGCCAGCAGCCCGGACAGAACAGAAGCTTTCTTT. As protein: CASSPDRTEAFF.

This clone has just one count. The chain links TRBV5-6 to TRBJ1-4; D is undetermined. Trimming left V 1 base short and J 8 bases short, with 9 bases between. Germline CDR1 reads SGHDT; CDR2 reads YYEEEE. The CDR3 consists of 13 residues. CDR3 region: CASSLRMGEKLFF. As DNA, the CDR3 is TGTGCCAGCAGCTTGAGAATGGGAGAAAAACTGTTTTTT.

The chain carries TRBV7-2 and TRBJ2-7; the match to TRBD1 covers 8 bases. V was pared by 1 base and J by 2 bases, with 4 bases of the junction left unmatched. The CDR3 is 15 amino acids. From germline, CDR1 is SGHTA and CDR2 FQGNSA. The DNA for the CDR3 is TGTGCCAGCAGCTTAGATGGGACAGGCACCTACGAGCAGTACTTC. Its protein product is CASSLDGTGTYEQYF.

This clone was detected a few times. The V and J genes are TRBV5-5 and TRBJ1-2; TRBD1 is a possible D gene (5 bases). Looked up from germline, CDR1 is SGHKS and CDR2 is YYEKEE (reference sequence). The CDR3 contains 15 residues. V gave up 3 bases and J gave up 5 bases, with 17 bases separating them. The CDR3 is CASSSRTGTEYGYTF. CDR3 nucleotides: TGTGCCAGCAGCTCACGGACCGGGACCGAGTATGGCTACACCTTC.

This sequence joins TRBV18 and TRBJ2-3; weak D call: TRBD1 (6 bases). The CDR3 is 15 residues long. V was shortened by 6 bases and J by 0 bases, with 13 bases between the two germline ends. Per the germline V gene, CDR1 is KGHSH and CDR2 is LQKENI. The DNA for the CDR3 is TGTGCCAGCTCCATCACAGGGTCTAGCACAGATACGCAGTATTTT. This translates into CASSITGSSTDTQYF.

The genes are TRBV18 and TRBJ2-3; possibly TRBD2 for D (6 bases). The V end lost 2 bases, the J end lost 3 bases, and 15 bases lay between the germline ends. CDR3 length: 16 amino acids. CDR1 KGHSH and CDR2 LQKENI come from the germline V gene. For the CDR3, the DNA is TGTGCCAGCTCACCAATACGGGAGATTGGGACAGATACGCAGTATTTT. Protein product: CASSPIREIGTDTQYF.